These 32 T cell receptor beta chains share one sample of origin, sequenced in a study of blood T cell repertoires in COVID-19. The table came from immunoSEQ multiplex PCR; TCRdb's copy has only in-frame clones and leaves some out. This sample yields around 81,000 clones, of which approximately 80% are seen a single time; roughly 13% belongs to the top ten. The sequenced material came from peripheral blood. The receptors were gathered from a human donor in a cohort sampled during active COVID-19.

V usage is TRBV7-9 and J usage is TRBJ2-2; D is ambiguous. The CDR3 totals 13 residues. In germline, CDR1 is SEHNR, CDR2 FQNEAQ (reference sequence). V gave up 2 bases and J gave up 3 bases, with 4 bases separating them. CDR3 bases: TGTGCCAGCAGCTTACGGGACACCGGGGAGCTGTTTTTT. As protein: CASSLRDTGELFF.

The chain is built from TRBV5-4 and TRBJ1-4; 8 bases line up with TRBD1. The V gene's germline CDR1 is SGHNT and CDR2 YYREEE (reference sequence). The CDR3 spans 13 residues. With V trimmed by 4 bases and J by 7 bases, 3 bases remained unmatched. The CDR3 loop reads CASSVDRAEKLFF. The CDR3 DNA is TGTGCCAGCAGCGTGGACAGGGCTGAAAAACTGTTTTTT.

The chain's CDR3 is CASSPGGLIEEQYF. As DNA, the CDR3 is TGCGCCAGCAGCCCCGGAGGGCTGATAGAAGAGCAGTACTTC. The chain has TRBV4-1 and TRBJ2-7; a possible D gene is TRBD2 (6 bases). Deletions cut 4 bases from V and 7 bases from J, with 17 bases between. CDR3 length: 14 amino acids. Per the germline V gene, CDR1 is MGHRA and CDR2 is YSYEKL.

This chain's CDR3 is CASSLTGTGLHEQFF. The CDR3 DNA follows: TGTGCCAGCAGCTTAACGGGGACAGGGCTTCATGAGCAGTTCTTC. This sequence joins TRBV7-3 and TRBJ2-1; 9 bases align to TRBD1. Per the germline V gene, CDR1 is SGHTA and CDR2 is FQGTGA. The trim removed 0 bases at V and 8 bases at J, leaving 5 bases unmatched. This CDR3 has 15 amino acids.

The V gene is TRBV7-9, the J gene TRBJ1-2; 7 nucleotides agree with TRBD1. Germline CDR1 and CDR2: SEHNR and FQNEAQ (reference sequence). With 5 bases clipped from V and 7 bases from J, the junction kept 16 bases outside the gene matches. The CDR3 contains 16 residues. In nucleotides, the CDR3 is TGTGCCAGCAGCCCCCTGGGTGGAGACAGGGCGGCTGGCTACACCTTC. It is translated as CASSPLGGDRAAGYTF.

The rearrangement uses TRBV7-2 and TRBJ1-5, with 8 bases matching TRBD1. The CDR3 consists of 19 residues. CDR1 SGHTA and CDR2 FQGNSA come from the germline V gene. V lost 5 bases to trimming and J lost 3 bases; unmatched junction nucleotides: 18. The CDR3 sequence is CASSPRTGFREFYNQPQHF. CDR3 nucleotides: TGTGCCAGCAGCCCTCGGACAGGGTTCCGTGAATTTTACAATCAGCCCCAGCATTTT.

V gene TRBV7-9 combines with J gene TRBJ1-2, with 8 positions matching TRBD1. Germline-derived CDR1 and CDR2 are SEHNR and FQNEAQ (reference sequence). Unmatched junction bases numbered 4, after V lost 1 base and J lost 6 bases. The length of the CDR3 is 14 residues. CDR3 coding DNA: TGTGCCAGCAGCTTAGGCAGGGGGCGTGATGGCTACACCTTC. It is translated as CASSLGRGRDGYTF. The full variable domain, rest sourced from reference TRBV7-9 and TRBJ1-2, is DTGVSQNPRHKITKRGQNVTFRCDPISEHNRLYWYRQTLGQGPEFLTYFQNEAQLEKSRLLSDRFSAERPKGSFSTLEIQRTEQGDSAMYLCASSLGRGRDGYTFGSGTRLTVV.

The CDR3 loop is CASSEYLREQYF. Here the CDR3 DNA reads TGTGCCAGCAGTGAATATTTGAGGGAGCAGTACTTC. This rearrangement joins TRBV6-1 to TRBJ2-7, with D uncertain. The CDR3 runs 12 residues. Germline assignment: CDR1 MNHNS and CDR2 SASEGT. Trimming removed 2 bases at V and 7 bases at J, with 9 bases between.

The chain is built from TRBV28 and TRBJ2-7, with a tentative D call TRBD2 (5 bases). This CDR3 comprises 12 residues. Between the trimmed V and J ends, which lost 5 bases and 3 bases, there was a span of 8 bases. Germline CDR1 is MDHEN and CDR2 is SYDVKM. The CDR3 DNA sequence: TGTGCCAGCAGTCCGGGGTACTACGAGCAGTACTTC. The encoded protein is CASSPGYYEQYF.

This chain links TRBV5-4 with TRBJ2-1; no reliable D call. CDR3 length: 13 amino acids. Trimming left V 3 bases short and J 5 bases short, with 9 bases between. Germline assignment: CDR1 SGHNT and CDR2 YYREEE (reference sequence). Here the CDR3 reads CASSSRQDNEQFF. The CDR3 DNA is TGTGCCAGCAGCTCCAGACAAGACAATGAGCAGTTCTTC.

The chain uses TRBV30 and TRBJ2-7; perhaps TRBD2 as D (6 bases). Trimming took off 5 bases at V and 2 bases at J, with 13 bases between the two ends. Germline CDR1 is GTSNPN and CDR2 is SVGIG (reference sequence). The CDR3 has 13 amino acids. This chain's CDR3 is CAWLRPGAYEQYF. The DNA for the CDR3 is TGTGCCTGGTTAAGGCCGGGGGCCTACGAGCAGTACTTC. Full variable domain (rest looked up from reference TRBV30 and TRBJ2-7): SQTIHQWPATLVQPVGSPLSLECTVEGTSNPNLYWYRQAAGRGLQLLFYSVGIGQISSEVPQNLSASRPQDRQFILSSKKLLLSDSGFYLCAWLRPGAYEQYFGPGTRLTVT.

This chain uses TRBV2 with TRBJ2-7; 7 nucleotides align to TRBD1. CDR1 SNHLY and CDR2 FYNNEI come from the germline V gene. The CDR3 spans 14 residues. The V segment lost 8 bases and the J segment 1 base; nucleotides outside the gene matches: 8. CDR3 DNA: TGTGCCAGCGAAATAGACAGGGTATCCTACGAGCAGTACTTC. Protein sequence: CASEIDRVSYEQYF. Supplemented by reference TRBV2 and TRBJ2-7, the full variable domain reads EPEVTQTPSHQVTQMGQEVILRCVPISNHLYFYWYRQILGQKVEFLVSFYNNEISEKSEIFDDQFSVERPDGSNFTLKIRSTKLEDSAMYFCASEIDRVSYEQYFGPGTRLTVT.

J is TRBJ2-3 and V is TRBV5-1, with TRBD2 matching over 11 bases. The CDR3 spans 17 residues. The J segment lost 2 bases and the V segment lost 0 bases, leaving 5 bases of the junction unmatched. CDR1 and CDR2 (germline): SGHRS, YFSETQ. The CDR3 DNA is TGCGCCAGCAGCTTGGCCGCGACTAGCGGGGTCACAGATACGCAGTATTTT. Protein: CASSLAATSGVTDTQYF. The full variable domain, its missing parts supplied by reference TRBV5-1 and TRBJ2-3, is KAGVTQTPRYLIKTRGQQVTLSCSPISGHRSVSWYQQTPGQGLQFLFEYFSETQRNKGNFPGRFSGRQFSNSRSEMNVSTLELGDSALYLCASSLAATSGVTDTQYFGPGTRLTVL.

The V and J genes are TRBV25-1 and TRBJ2-7, with D perhaps TRBD2 (5 bases). In germline, CDR1 is MGHDK, CDR2 SYGVNS. The CDR3 totals 14 residues. V was cut by 4 bases and J by 6 bases, with 16 bases left in between. The CDR3 loop reads CASSVHRGGAEQYF. The CDR3, as DNA: TGTGCCAGCAGTGTACACCGAGGAGGAGCCGAGCAGTACTTC.

The rearrangement joins TRBV7-8 to TRBJ2-1, with D tentatively TRBD1 (5 bases). This CDR3 comprises 16 residues. Germline V CDR1 and CDR2: SGHVS, FQNEAQ. Trimming pared 5 bases from V and 7 bases from J, leaving 21 bases between. The CDR3, as DNA: TGTGCCAGCAGCACGTCTAGACGGACAATGAGGAATGAGCAGTTCTTC. Its translation: CASSTSRRTMRNEQFF.

DNA of the CDR3: TGTGCCATCAACCCGCCCCGGGACAGGGGTTATGGCTACACCTTC. Its protein is CAINPPRDRGYGYTF. This sequence joins TRBV28 and TRBJ1-2; 10 positions match TRBD1. With 10 bases clipped from V and 5 bases from J, the junction kept 13 bases outside the gene matches. The CDR3 has 15 residues. Germline values: CDR1 MDHEN, CDR2 SYDVKM.

In its sample, this clone was seen once. The V call is TRBV6-1, the J call TRBJ1-6, with D possibly matching TRBD1 (5 bases). This CDR3 has 15 amino acids. CDR1 is MNHNS, CDR2 SASEGT, per germline. V was clipped by 1 base and J by 9 bases, with 13 bases between them. For the CDR3, the DNA is TGTGCCAGCAGTGAAGAAGCAGGGAAGGGTTCACCCCTCCACTTT. Translated, it gives CASSEEAGKGSPLHF.

Here the CDR3 DNA reads TGTGCTCACGAGCGGGATAGCTCCTACAATGAGCAGTTCTTC. Translated, it gives CAHERDSSYNEQFF. V is TRBV30 and J is TRBJ2-1; 7 bases are a match to TRBD2. The CDR3 loop spans 14 amino acids. The germline V gene has CDR1 GTSNPN and CDR2 SVGIG (reference sequence).

This chain joins TRBV25-1 and TRBJ1-2; 9 bases map to TRBD1. V shed 5 bases, J shed 6 bases, and the junction held 10 bases outside the gene matches. The germline V gene encodes CDR1 MGHDK and CDR2 SYGVNS. This CDR3 contains 15 residues. For the CDR3, the DNA is TGTGCCAGCAGTACACAGGGGGACAGGGTGGATGGCTACACCTTC. Translation: CASSTQGDRVDGYTF.

This chain uses TRBV3-1 (or the pseudogene TRBV3-2) with TRBJ1-6; TRBD1 matches at 7 bases. Trimming cost V 2 bases and J 9 bases; bases outside gene matches: 10. The CDR3 totals 16 residues. Germline values: CDR1 LGHDT, CDR2 YNNKEL (reference sequence). CDR3 nucleotide sequence: TGTGCCAGCAGCCAACCCGGACAGGTATTAGGTTCACCCCTCCACTTT. It specifies CASSQPGQVLGSPLHF.

This CDR3 reads CASSAWDRENNEQFF. CDR3 sequence (DNA): TGTGCCAGCAGCGCCTGGGACAGGGAGAACAATGAGCAGTTCTTC. V is TRBV7-9 and J is TRBJ2-1, with 9 bases aligning to TRBD1. The junction had 7 bases not matched to a gene; V was cut back by 5 bases and J by 5 bases. This CDR3 contains 15 residues. Germline lookup yields CDR1 SEHNR and CDR2 FQNEAQ (reference sequence).

The rearrangement links TRBV7-6 to TRBJ1-6, with TRBD1 matching over 9 bases. J lost 6 bases, V lost 0 bases, and 3 bases had no gene match. This CDR3 spans 16 amino acids. Per germline, CDR1 SGHVS and CDR2 FNYEAQ. The CDR3 bases are TGTGCCAGCAGCTTAGCGGGACAGGGAAGTAATTCACCCCTCCACTTT. It yields the protein CASSLAGQGSNSPLHF. The variable domain in full, completed from reference TRBV7-6 and TRBJ1-6, reads GAGVSQSPRYKVTKRGQDVALRCDPISGHVSLYWYRQALGQGPEFLTYFNYEAQQDKSGLPNDRFSAERPEGSISTLTIQRTEQRDSAMYRCASSLAGQGSNSPLHFGNGTRLTVT.

The gene calls are TRBV7-3 and TRBJ2-3, with TRBD2 identical over 8 bases. The CDR3 covers 16 residues. Germline V CDR1 and CDR2: SGHTA, FQGTGA. V was pared by 5 bases and J by 7 bases, with 14 bases of the junction left unmatched. CDR3 DNA sequence: TGTGCCAGCAGCCCCAATCCGAGCGGGGGTGTCAATACGCAGTATTTT. It translates to CASSPNPSGGVNTQYF.

J is TRBJ2-7 and V is TRBV28; 9 nucleotides line up with TRBD1. In germline, CDR1 is MDHEN, CDR2 SYDVKM. The CDR3 runs 16 residues. V was clipped by 3 bases and J by 4 bases; unmatched bases: 10. The CDR3, as DNA: TGTGCCAGCAGTTTCACACCGGGACAGGGTTGGTACGAGCAGTACTTC. Translated, it gives CASSFTPGQGWYEQYF.

The chain carries TRBV2 and TRBJ2-3; D is unclear. The CDR3 length is 12 residues. Germline CDR1 and CDR2: SNHLY and FYNNEI. V lost 1 base to trimming and J lost 6 bases, with 5 bases between them. In nucleotides, the CDR3 is TGTGCCAGCAGTGAAGGAGTGGATACGCAGTATTTT. This encodes CASSEGVDTQYF.

This chain links TRBV12-5 with TRBJ1-2, with TRBD1 identical over 7 bases. The trim removed 2 bases at V and 6 bases at J, leaving 6 bases unmatched. CDR3 length equals 14 residues. Germline CDR1 LGHNT, CDR2 FRNRAP. The CDR3 region has the DNA TGTGCTAGTGGTTTGCTCACAGGGGTTCATGGCTACACCTTC. The encoded protein is CASGLLTGVHGYTF.

The rearrangement links TRBV5-1 to TRBJ2-1; 9 nucleotides line up with TRBD2. Germline-derived CDR1 and CDR2 are SGHRS and YFSETQ. The CDR3 extends over 15 amino acids. V lost 0 bases to trimming and J lost 9 bases; unmatched junction nucleotides: 7. This CDR3 reads CASSLDIAGAREQFF. In DNA form, the CDR3 reads TGCGCCAGCAGCTTGGATATAGCGGGGGCACGTGAGCAGTTCTTC. Variable domain in full (rest from reference TRBV5-1 and TRBJ2-1): KAGVTQTPRYLIKTRGQQVTLSCSPISGHRSVSWYQQTPGQGLQFLFEYFSETQRNKGNFPGRFSGRQFSNSRSEMNVSTLELGDSALYLCASSLDIAGAREQFFGPGTRLTVL.

This clone has only a few counts. This chain links TRBV5-8 with TRBJ2-2; 7 bases agree with TRBD1. The CDR3 runs 15 residues. The J segment lost 5 bases and the V segment lost 5 bases, leaving 9 bases of the junction unmatched. Germline CDR1 and CDR2: SGHTS and YDEGEE. The CDR3 loop reads CASSLGGPGTGELFF. CDR3 DNA sequence: TGTGCCAGCAGTTTAGGGGGCCCTGGGACCGGGGAGCTGTTTTTT. Full variable domain (remainder filled in from reference TRBV5-8 and TRBJ2-2): EAGVTQSPTHLIKTRGQQATLRCSPISGHTSVYWYQQALGLGLQFLLWYDEGEERNRGNFPPRFSGRQFPNYSSELNVNALELEDSALYLCASSLGGPGTGELFFGEGSRLTVL.

The chain combines TRBV11-3 with TRBJ2-3, with D maybe TRBD2 (6 bases). Germline V gene sequence: CDR1 SGHNT, CDR2 YENEEA. The CDR3 covers 14 residues. The V gene lost 3 bases and the J gene lost 2 bases, with 9 bases spanning the gap. The CDR3 DNA follows: TGTGCCAGCAGCTTGGGGGGACTCACAGATACGCAGTATTTT. It translates to CASSLGGLTDTQYF.

This clone was detected a few times. The rearrangement uses TRBV7-9 and TRBJ2-2; D is undetermined. Trimming took 4 bases from V and 2 from J, leaving 8 bases between them. The germline V gene encodes CDR1 SEHNR and CDR2 FQNEAQ (reference sequence). There are 14 residues in the CDR3. The chain's CDR3 is CASSSTLNTGELFF. CDR3 nucleotides: TGTGCCAGCAGCTCCACTTTAAACACCGGGGAGCTGTTTTTT. Full variable domain (missing parts from reference TRBV7-9 and TRBJ2-2): DTGVSQNPRHKITKRGQNVTFRCDPISEHNRLYWYRQTLGQGPEFLTYFQNEAQLEKSRLLSDRFSAERPKGSFSTLEIQRTEQGDSAMYLCASSSTLNTGELFFGEGSRLTVL.

V usage is TRBV5-6 and J usage is TRBJ2-7; D is perhaps TRBD1 (6 bases). V dropped 5 bases and J dropped 3 bases, with 18 bases sitting between them. From germline, CDR1 is SGHDT and CDR2 YYEEEE. This CDR3 spans 15 amino acids. The CDR3: CASRETGQGSYEQYF. In DNA form, the CDR3 reads TGTGCCAGCAGGGAAACGGGGCAGGGGAGCTACGAGCAGTACTTC.

The J gene is TRBJ2-3, the V gene TRBV21-1; the table calls TRBD2, which could not be checked here. TRBV21-1 is a documented pseudogene. CDR3 length: 17 residues. CDR3 DNA sequence: TGTGCCAGCCCCAAAAAGGGTAGCGGGGGGTTCGGAGATACGCAGTATTTT. Translated, it gives CASPKKGSGGFGDTQYF.